This T cell receptor beta chain was recorded in a study of blood T cell repertoires in COVID-19. The CDR3 runs to 15 residues. CDR1 and CDR2 from the germline V gene are MNHEY and SMNVEV (reference sequence). Germline trimming cut 5 bases from V and 0 bases from J; bases unmatched to any gene: 7. Repertoires were generated with immunoSEQ multiplex PCR, while TCRdb's copy carries only in-frame clones and drops some. The sample lists hundreds of thousands of clones, roughly nine tenths seen once, with 2.4% in the top ten. Among Cohort 3 donors, those recovered had two negative PCRs, clearance, or symptom resolution.

Specimen: PBMCs or T cells enriched from blood (not recorded which). This TCR came from a woman aged 18 to 35 who had recovered from COVID-19. V gene TRBV27 combines with J gene TRBJ2-7; 7 bases agree with TRBD1. The CDR3 sequence is CASSIDRVSSYEQYF. The CDR3 DNA follows: TGTGCCAGCAGTATCGACAGGGTTTCCTCCTACGAGCAGTACTTC.